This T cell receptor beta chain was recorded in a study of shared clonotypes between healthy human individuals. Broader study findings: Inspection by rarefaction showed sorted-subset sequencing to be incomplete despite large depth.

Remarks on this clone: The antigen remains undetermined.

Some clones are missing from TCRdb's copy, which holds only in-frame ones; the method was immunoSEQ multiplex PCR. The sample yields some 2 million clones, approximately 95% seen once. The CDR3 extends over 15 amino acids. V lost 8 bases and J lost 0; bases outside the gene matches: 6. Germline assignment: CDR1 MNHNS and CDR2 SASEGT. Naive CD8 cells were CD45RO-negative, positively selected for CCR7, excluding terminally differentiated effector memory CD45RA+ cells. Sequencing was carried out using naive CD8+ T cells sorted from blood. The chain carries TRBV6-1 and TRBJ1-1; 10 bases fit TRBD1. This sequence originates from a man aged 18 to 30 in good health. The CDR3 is CASRQGALMNTEAFF. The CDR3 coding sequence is TGTGCCAGCCGACAGGGGGCCCTCATGAACACTGAAGCTTTCTTT.